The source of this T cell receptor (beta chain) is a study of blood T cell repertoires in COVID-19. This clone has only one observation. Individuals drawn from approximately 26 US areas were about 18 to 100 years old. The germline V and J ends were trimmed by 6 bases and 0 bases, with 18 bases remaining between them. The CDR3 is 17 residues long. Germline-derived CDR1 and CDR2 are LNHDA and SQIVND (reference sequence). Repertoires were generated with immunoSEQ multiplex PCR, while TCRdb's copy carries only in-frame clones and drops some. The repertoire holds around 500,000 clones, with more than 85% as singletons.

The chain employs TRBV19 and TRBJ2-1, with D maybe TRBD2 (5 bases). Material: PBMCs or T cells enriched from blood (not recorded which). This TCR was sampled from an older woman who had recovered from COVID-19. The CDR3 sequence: CASSLLLGLSSYNEQFF. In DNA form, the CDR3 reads TGTGCCAGTAGCCTCCTTTTAGGACTCAGCTCCTACAATGAGCAGTTCTTC.